Described below is a single T cell receptor beta chain sequence and its context. There is no known antigen for this receptor. No base quality information exists; no much larger clone differs at one position. This record belongs to a study of T cell repertoires in cytomegalovirus infection (dated by TCRdb to about 2019). Context from the whole study: Because public TCR beta signatures pointed to carriage of CMV infection together with the matching HLA type, the HLA type of each donor mattered for the analysis. Study-level results and caveats: The ex vivo response was dominated by HLA-C-restricted CMV-specific TCR beta clonotypes, which also provided the single most frequent clonotype in two of eight donors. Cumulative frequency of public TCR beta family members discriminated carriers of CMV infection plus the relevant HLA type in this cohort and an independent roughly 350-donor cohort.

The germline V gene encodes CDR1 SNHLY and CDR2 FYNNEI. Measured from the cysteine to the phenylalanine, the CDR3 is 13 residues long. Of all the DNA, just the CDR3 is kept, 39 bases in frame from base 1. Trimming at the junction amounts to 10 bases on V and 6 bases on J, and the germline ends lie 15 bases apart. This sample was sequenced with an Illumina HiSeq 1500. Clones were called with MiXCR by TCRdb after fastp trimmed the public reads at Q25, and only in-frame beta chains were retained. Rows are unified per CDR3 protein, each entry keeping the most common DNA and genes. The sample yields approximately 750,000 distinct CDR3 sequences; roughly 35% were counted once. The ten largest make up roughly 2.9% of the sample.

The clonotype comes from a human donor in good health (CMV status not recorded). Some clones in this sample may be carry-over from other donors' samples. Source material: PBMCs. The V and J genes are TRBV2 and TRBJ2-2; the D gene is not confidently resolved. The DNA sequence is as follows: TGTGCCACCCTACCTCACCCCCCCGGGGAGCTGTTTTTT. The translation is CATLPHPPGELFF.